The T cell receptor beta chain under discussion was sequenced for a study of cytomegalovirus exposure and HLA in healthy donors. In the study overall: Drawn from HLA-typed donors, about 85 million unique TCRs were held in an early data release. Study-wide findings and caveats: Later analysis identified about 17,000 TCR beta sequences associated with HLA alleles, using a false discovery rate threshold of 0.05. Three chains tied to CMV proved CMV antigen-specific in vitro.

This CDR3 is built from 14 residues. The germline gives CDR1 MNHNY, CDR2 SVGAGI (reference sequence). V trimming: 0 bases; J trimming: 2 bases; junction bases outside the gene matches: 0. PCR was performed using 60 Vbeta and 13 Jbeta primers. Clones were sequenced by immunoSEQ multiplex PCR, and TCRdb holds only the in-frame ones, with some missing. Here the sample spans some 160,000 clones, around 81% being singletons. Each donor was healthy, and each was a bone marrow donor. To note about this clone: The antigen is unknown.

The TCR originated in a man aged 40-50 years in good health and CMV-seronegative. V usage is TRBV6-6 and J usage is TRBJ1-2, with 7 bases fitting TRBD1. Sample: PBMCs. CDR3 DNA: TGTGCCAGCAGTTACTCGGGACAGAACTATGGCTACACCTTC. It translates to CASSYSGQNYGYTF.